Listed here are 13 T cell receptor beta chains from one sample, sequenced in a study of CXCR3-negative and CXCR3-positive naive CD8 T cells. Through 5' RACE with UMI labels, the TRB cDNA libraries were prepared. After re-calling the 5' RACE reads, TCRdb lists one entry per CDR3 protein, DNA absent. This table holds 100,000 to 150,000 distinct CDR3 sequences. Material: naive CXCR3- CD8+ T cells from blood. The subset denotes: CD45RO-CCR7+CD27+CD95- naive CD8+ T cells lacking CXCR3 (TNR3-). All receptors derive from a human donor in good health. Some clones in this sample may be carry-over from other donors' samples.

The chain joins TRBV9 to TRBJ2-1. CDR3 size: 16 residues. Germline CDR1 and CDR2: SGDLS and YYNGEE. The CDR3 sequence is CASSPIGRATYNEQFF.

The chain has TRBV7-9 and TRBJ2-7; TCRdb indicates TRBD1, and absent DNA this call remains unverified. Germline-derived CDR1 and CDR2 are SEHNR and FQNEAQ (reference sequence). This CDR3 has 12 amino acids. The CDR3 loop is CASNPPSHEQYF.

The chain links TRBV27 to TRBJ1-5; TCRdb designates TRBD1, a call that cannot be tested without DNA. The CDR3 length is 15 residues. CDR1 and CDR2 (germline): MNHEY, SMNVEV (reference sequence). The chain's CDR3 is CASRSTETPNQPQHF.

The rearrangement links TRBV5-1 to TRBJ2-1; absent DNA, TCRdb's TRBD1 call cannot be checked. Looked up from germline, CDR1 is SGHRS and CDR2 is YFSETQ. The CDR3 spans 14 residues. CDR3 protein: CASTGTGLYNEQFF. The whole variable domain, remainder taken from reference TRBV5-1 and TRBJ2-1, is KAGVTQTPRYLIKTRGQQVTLSCSPISGHRSVSWYQQTPGQGLQFLFEYFSETQRNKGNFPGRFSGRQFSNSRSEMNVSTLELGDSALYLCASTGTGLYNEQFFGPGTRLTVL.

The chain employs TRBV7-2 and TRBJ1-6. Per the germline V gene, CDR1 is SGHTA and CDR2 is FQGNSA. The CDR3 extends over 13 amino acids. CDR3 sequence: CASSLNLGAPLHF.

The chain is built from TRBV29-1 and TRBJ2-7; TCRdb names TRBD1, which stays unverified in the absence of DNA. The CDR3 sequence is 15 residues long. Germline CDR1 reads SQVTM; CDR2 reads ANQGSEA. CDR3: CSVESYKGANYEQYF.

The chain employs TRBV7-9 and TRBJ2-7; TCRdb picks TRBD1, but there is no DNA to check that call. Germline V gene sequence: CDR1 SEHNR, CDR2 FQNEAQ (reference sequence). This CDR3 region has 14 residues. CDR3 in amino acids: CASSSTGSAYEQYF.

The chain carries TRBV7-8 and TRBJ2-1; without DNA, the TCRdb call of TRBD2 cannot be checked. CDR3 length: 17 amino acids. Per germline, CDR1 SGHVS and CDR2 FQNEAQ. The CDR3 protein is CASSLVTGGLADNEQFF.

The chain couples TRBV5-5 to TRBJ2-5; TCRdb names TRBD1, which stays unverified in the absence of DNA. The CDR3 covers 13 residues. Germline values: CDR1 SGHKS, CDR2 YYEKEE (reference sequence). CDR3 region: CASSPSTGATQYF.

J is TRBJ2-7 and V is TRBV21-1. TRBV21-1 is a pseudogene locus. The CDR3 extends over 13 amino acids. The CDR3: CASGRQAPYEQYF.

CDR3 region: CASSSPSGTGENQPQHF. The chain employs TRBV12-3 or TRBV12-4 and TRBJ1-5; the TCRdb D gene call, TRBD1, has no DNA to confirm it. The CDR3 runs 17 residues.

The V and J genes are TRBV19 and TRBJ2-1; with no DNA, the TCRdb D assignment of TRBD2 cannot be verified. This CDR3 comprises 15 residues. The germline V gene encodes CDR1 LNHDA and CDR2 SQIVND (reference sequence). The CDR3 reads CASSLRLAGNNEQFF.

The chain recombines TRBV29-1 with TRBJ1-4; the TRBD1 assignment by TCRdb is unverifiable without DNA. This CDR3 has 12 residues. Germline V CDR1 and CDR2: SQVTM, ANQGSEA. The CDR3 sequence is CSVPGANEKLFF.